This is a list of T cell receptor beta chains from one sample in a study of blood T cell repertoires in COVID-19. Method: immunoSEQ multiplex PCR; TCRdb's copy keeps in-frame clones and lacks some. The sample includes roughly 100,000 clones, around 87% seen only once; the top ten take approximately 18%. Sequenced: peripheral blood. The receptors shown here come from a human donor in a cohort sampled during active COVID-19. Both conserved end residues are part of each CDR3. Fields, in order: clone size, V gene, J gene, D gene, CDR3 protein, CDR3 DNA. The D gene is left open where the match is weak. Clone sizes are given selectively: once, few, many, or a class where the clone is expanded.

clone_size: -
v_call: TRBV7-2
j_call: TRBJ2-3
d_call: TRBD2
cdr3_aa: CASSSRTSRPDTQYF
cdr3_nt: TGTGCCAGCAGCTCCCGGACTAGCCGCCCAGATACGCAGTATTTT

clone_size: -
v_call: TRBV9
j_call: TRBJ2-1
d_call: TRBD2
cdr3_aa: CASSVGELAGTLSYNEQFF
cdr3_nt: TGTGCCAGCAGCGTAGGTGAACTAGCGGGGACTCTCTCCTACAATGAGCAGTTCTTC

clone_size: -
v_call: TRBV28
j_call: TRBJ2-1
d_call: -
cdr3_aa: CASCPPRGSPYNEQFF
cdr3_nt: TGTGCCAGCTGCCCGCCAAGGGGCTCTCCCTACAATGAGCAGTTCTTC

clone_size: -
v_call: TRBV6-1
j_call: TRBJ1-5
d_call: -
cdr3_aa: CASSDQGFSNQPQHF
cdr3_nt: TGTGCCAGCAGTGATCAGGGATTCAGCAATCAGCCCCAGCATTTT

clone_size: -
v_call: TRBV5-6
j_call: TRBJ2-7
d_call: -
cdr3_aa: CASSLGYVARGIEQYF
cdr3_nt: TGTGCCAGCAGCTTGGGTTACGTGGCCCGTGGCATCGAGCAGTACTTC

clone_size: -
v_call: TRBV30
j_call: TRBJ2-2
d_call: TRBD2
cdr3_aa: CAWKRAGGQFTGELFF
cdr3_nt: TGTGCCTGGAAACGTGCGGGGGGCCAATTCACCGGGGAGCTGTTTTTT

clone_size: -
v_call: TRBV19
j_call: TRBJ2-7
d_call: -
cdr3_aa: CASSSGPGTYEQYF
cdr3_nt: TGTGCCAGTAGTAGTGGTCCAGGAACCTACGAGCAGTACTTC

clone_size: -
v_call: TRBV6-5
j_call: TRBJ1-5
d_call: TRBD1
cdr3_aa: CASRRTGDNQPQHF
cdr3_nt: TGTGCCAGCAGAAGGACAGGGGACAATCAGCCCCAGCATTTT

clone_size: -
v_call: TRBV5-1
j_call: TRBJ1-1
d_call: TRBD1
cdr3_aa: CASSQGDSYTEAFF
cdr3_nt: TGCGCCAGCAGCCAGGGGGATTCGTACACTGAAGCTTTCTTT

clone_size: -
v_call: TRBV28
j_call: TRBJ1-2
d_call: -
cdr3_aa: CASSLGGYGYTF
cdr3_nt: TGTGCCAGCAGTTTGGGGGGCTATGGCTACACCTTC

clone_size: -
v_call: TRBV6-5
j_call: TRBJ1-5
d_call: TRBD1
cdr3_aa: CASRGQDNQPQHF
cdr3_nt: TGTGCCAGCCGCGGACAGGACAATCAGCCCCAGCATTTT

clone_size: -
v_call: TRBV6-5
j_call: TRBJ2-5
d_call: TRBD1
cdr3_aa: CASSRQGPQETQYF
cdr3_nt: TGTGCCAGCAGCCGACAGGGCCCGCAAGAGACCCAGTACTTC

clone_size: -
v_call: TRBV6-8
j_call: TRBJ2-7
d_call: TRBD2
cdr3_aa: CASPGGRLLYEQYF
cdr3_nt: TGTGCCAGCCCCGGGGGGAGACTGTTGTACGAGCAGTACTTC

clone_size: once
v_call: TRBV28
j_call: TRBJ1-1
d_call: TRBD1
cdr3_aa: CASSPHTGAANTEAFF
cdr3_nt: TGTGCCAGCAGTCCCCACACAGGGGCGGCGAACACTGAAGCTTTCTTT

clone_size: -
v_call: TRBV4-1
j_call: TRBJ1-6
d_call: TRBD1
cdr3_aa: CASSPRDSGPNSPLHF
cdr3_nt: TGCGCCAGCAGCCCCCGGGACAGTGGCCCAAATTCACCCCTCCACTTT

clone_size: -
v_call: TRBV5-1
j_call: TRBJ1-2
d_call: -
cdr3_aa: CASSPTRGGAGGYTF
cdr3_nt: TGCGCCAGCAGCCCGACACGGGGGGGGGCAGGTGGCTACACCTTC

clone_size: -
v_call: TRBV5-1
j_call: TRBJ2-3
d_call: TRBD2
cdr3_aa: CASSLASGGSSTDTQYF
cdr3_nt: TGCGCCAGCAGCTTGGCTAGCGGGGGCTCTAGCACAGATACGCAGTATTTT

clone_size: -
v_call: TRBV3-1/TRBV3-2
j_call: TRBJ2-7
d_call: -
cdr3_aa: CASSHHSSYEQYF
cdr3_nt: TGTGCCAGCAGCCACCACAGCTCCTACGAGCAGTACTTC

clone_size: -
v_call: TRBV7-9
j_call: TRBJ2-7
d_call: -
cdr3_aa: CASSLVGGPYEQYF
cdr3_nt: TGTGCCAGCAGCTTAGTGGGGGGACCCTACGAGCAGTACTTC

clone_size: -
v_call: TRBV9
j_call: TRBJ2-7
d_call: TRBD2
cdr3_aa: CASAPGTSGGPSSYEQYF
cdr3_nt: TGTGCCAGCGCGCCGGGGACTAGCGGGGGGCCCAGCTCCTACGAGCAGTACTTC

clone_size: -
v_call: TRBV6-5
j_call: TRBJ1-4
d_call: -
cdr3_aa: CASSYSIENEKLFF
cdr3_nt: TGTGCCAGCAGTTACTCGATCGAGAATGAAAAACTGTTTTTT

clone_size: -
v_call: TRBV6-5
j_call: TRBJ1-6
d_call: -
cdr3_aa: CASERPRVNSPLHF
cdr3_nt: TGTGCCAGCGAACGGCCGAGGGTCAATTCACCCCTCCACTTT

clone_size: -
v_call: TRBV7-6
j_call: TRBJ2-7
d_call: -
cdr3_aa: CASSLNSVGEQYF
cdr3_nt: TGTGCCAGCAGCTTGAATTCCGTCGGCGAGCAGTACTTC

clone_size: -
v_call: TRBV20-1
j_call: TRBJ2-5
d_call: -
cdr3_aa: CSARRETQYF
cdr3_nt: TGCAGTGCTAGGAGGGAGACCCAGTACTTC

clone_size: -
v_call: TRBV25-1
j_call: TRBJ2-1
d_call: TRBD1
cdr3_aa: CASSVRTGGPYNEQFF
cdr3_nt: TGTGCCAGCAGTGTCCGGACAGGGGGCCCCTACAATGAGCAGTTCTTC

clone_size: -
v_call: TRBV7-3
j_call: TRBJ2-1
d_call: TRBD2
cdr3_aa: CASSRETSGGYNEQFF
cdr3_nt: TGTGCCAGCAGCCGGGAGACTAGCGGGGGCTACAATGAGCAGTTCTTC

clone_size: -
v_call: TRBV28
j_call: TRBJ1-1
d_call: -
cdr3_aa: CASSLKGLKAFF
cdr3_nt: TGTGCCAGCAGTTTAAAGGGGCTAAAAGCTTTCTTT

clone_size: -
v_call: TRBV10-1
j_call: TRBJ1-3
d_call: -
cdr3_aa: CASSAGGSGNTIYF
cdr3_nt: TGCGCCAGCAGTGCCGGGGGCTCTGGAAACACCATATATTTT

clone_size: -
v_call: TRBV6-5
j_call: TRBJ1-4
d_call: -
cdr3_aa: CASSPGKPNEKLFF
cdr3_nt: TGTGCCAGCAGCCCAGGGAAACCTAATGAAAAACTGTTTTTT

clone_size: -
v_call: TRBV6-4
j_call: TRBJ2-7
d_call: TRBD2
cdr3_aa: CASSAGVGGGNEQYF
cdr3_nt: TGTGCCAGCAGCGCCGGGGTTGGCGGGGGTAACGAGCAGTACTTC

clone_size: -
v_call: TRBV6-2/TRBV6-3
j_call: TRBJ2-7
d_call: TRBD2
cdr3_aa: CASSYKAGASQYEQYF
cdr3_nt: TGTGCCAGCAGTTACAAAGCGGGGGCTTCCCAGTACGAGCAGTACTTC

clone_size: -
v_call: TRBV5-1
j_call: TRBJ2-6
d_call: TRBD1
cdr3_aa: CASSGIRDSLSGANVLTF
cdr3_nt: TGCGCCAGCAGCGGGATCCGGGACAGCCTCTCTGGGGCCAACGTCCTGACTTTC